The following is a T cell receptor beta chain sequence with its context. The antigen is unknown. The data were produced by immunoSEQ multiplex PCR, yet TCRdb's version contains in-frame clones alone and is incomplete. This table has approximately 65,000 clones, around nine tenths appearing once. CDR1 and CDR2 (germline): LNHNV, YYDKDF (reference sequence). The V gene end was trimmed by 1 base and the J gene end by 8 bases; junction bases not matched to a gene: 4. The CDR3 is 14 residues long. The data derive from a study of T cell responses to AZD1222 COVID-19 vaccine. Points from the study as a whole: Among spike-specific TCRs, nearly half reportedly target unmutated variant regions. Repertoires were obtained solely post-peak T cell response. The donors showed a predominance of white British ancestry and of females, with possible underestimation of clonal diversity. Only 5 or 6 people who got AZD1222 tested seropositive at baseline.

The material sequenced was peripheral blood, taken on day 0 of AZD1222 vaccination. The chain couples TRBV15 to TRBJ1-2; 10 bases match TRBD1. The source of this sequence is an adult in good health. The CDR3 spells CATSRGGTGVGYTF. In DNA form, the CDR3 reads TGTGCCACCAGCAGAGGAGGGACAGGGGTAGGCTACACCTTC. Based on the CDR3 plus reference TRBV15 and TRBJ1-2, the full variable domain is DAMVIQNPRYQVTQFGKPVTLSCSQTLNHNVMYWYQQKSSQAPKLLFHYYDKDFNNEADTPDNFQSRRPNTSFCFLDIRSPGLGDTAMYLCATSRGGTGVGYTFGSGTRLTVV.